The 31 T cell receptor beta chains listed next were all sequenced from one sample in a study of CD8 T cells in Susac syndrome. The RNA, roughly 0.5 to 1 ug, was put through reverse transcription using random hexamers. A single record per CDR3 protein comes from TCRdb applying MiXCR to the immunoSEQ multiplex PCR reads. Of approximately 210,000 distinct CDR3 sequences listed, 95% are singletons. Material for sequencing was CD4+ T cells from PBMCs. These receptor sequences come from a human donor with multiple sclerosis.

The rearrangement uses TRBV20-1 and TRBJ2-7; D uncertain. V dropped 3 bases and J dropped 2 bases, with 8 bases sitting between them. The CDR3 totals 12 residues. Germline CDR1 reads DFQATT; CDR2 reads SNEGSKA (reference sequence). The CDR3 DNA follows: TGCAGTGCTAGGGGCTACCCCTACGAGCAGTACTTC. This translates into CSARGYPYEQYF.

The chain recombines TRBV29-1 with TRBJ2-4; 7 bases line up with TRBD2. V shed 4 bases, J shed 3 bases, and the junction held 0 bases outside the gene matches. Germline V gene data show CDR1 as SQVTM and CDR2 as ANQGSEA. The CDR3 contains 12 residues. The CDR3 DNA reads TGCAGCGTTGGGGAGGGCAAAAACATTCAGTACTTC. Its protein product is CSVGEGKNIQYF.

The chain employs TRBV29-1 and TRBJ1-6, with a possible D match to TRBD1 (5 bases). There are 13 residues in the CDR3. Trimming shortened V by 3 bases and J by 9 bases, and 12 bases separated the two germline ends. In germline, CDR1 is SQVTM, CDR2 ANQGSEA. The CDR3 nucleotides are TGCAGCGTTGATGTGGGACCGGGTTCACCCCTCCACTTT. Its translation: CSVDVGPGSPLHF.

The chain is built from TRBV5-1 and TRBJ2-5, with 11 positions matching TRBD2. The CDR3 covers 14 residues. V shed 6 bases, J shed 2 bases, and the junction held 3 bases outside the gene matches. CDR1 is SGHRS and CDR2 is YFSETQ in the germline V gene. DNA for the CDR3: TGCGCCAGCACCAGACTAGCGGGACAAGAGACCCAGTACTTC. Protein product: CASTRLAGQETQYF.

CDR3 loop: CASSEMGYNEQYF. DNA of the CDR3: TGTGCCAGCAGTGAAATGGGGTACAATGAGCAGTACTTC. The chain joins TRBV25-1 to TRBJ2-7; D remains ambiguous. This CDR3 region has 13 residues. V dropped 2 bases and J dropped 7 bases, with 12 bases sitting between them. From germline, CDR1 is MGHDK and CDR2 SYGVNS.

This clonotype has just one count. The CDR3 nucleotides read TGTGCCAGTACCCGGAGGGCCGGGACACAATACCCCTACGAGCAGTACTTC. It yields the protein CASTRRAGTQYPYEQYF. This chain connects TRBV19 to TRBJ2-7, with D perhaps being TRBD1 or TRBD2 (6 bases each). The germline gives CDR1 LNHDA, CDR2 SQIVND (reference sequence). V gave up 7 bases and J gave up 2 bases, with 24 bases separating them. The CDR3 is 17 amino acids.

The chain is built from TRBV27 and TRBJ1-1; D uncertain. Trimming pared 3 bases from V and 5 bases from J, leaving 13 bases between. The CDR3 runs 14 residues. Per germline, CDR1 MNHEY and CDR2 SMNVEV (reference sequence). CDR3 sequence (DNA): TGTGCCAGCAGTTTGAGGCGAAAAGGTACTGAAGCTTTCTTT. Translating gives CASSLRRKGTEAFF.

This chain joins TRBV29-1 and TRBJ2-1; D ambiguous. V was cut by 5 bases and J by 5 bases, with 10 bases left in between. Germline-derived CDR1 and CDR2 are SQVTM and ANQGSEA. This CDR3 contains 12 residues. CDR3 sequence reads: CSVRLRNNEQFF. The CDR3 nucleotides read TGCAGCGTTCGACTGAGAAACAATGAGCAGTTCTTC.

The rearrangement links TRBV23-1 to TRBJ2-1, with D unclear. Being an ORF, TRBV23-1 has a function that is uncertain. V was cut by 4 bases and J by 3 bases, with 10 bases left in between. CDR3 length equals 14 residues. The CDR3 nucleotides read TGCGCCAGCAGTCTAGGTCGTAACTACAATGAGCAGTTCTTC. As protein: CASSLGRNYNEQFF.

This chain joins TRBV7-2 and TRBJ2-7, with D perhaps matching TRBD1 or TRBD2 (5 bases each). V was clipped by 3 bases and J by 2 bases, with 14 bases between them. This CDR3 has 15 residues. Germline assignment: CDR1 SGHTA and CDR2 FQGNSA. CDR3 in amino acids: CASSLSGGGTYEQYF. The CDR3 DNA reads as TGTGCCAGCAGCTTGTCGGGTGGGGGAACCTACGAGCAGTACTTC.

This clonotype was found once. The CDR3 sequence: CSVARGVPPYTEAFF. DNA of the CDR3: TGCAGCGTAGCCAGGGGGGTCCCTCCGTACACTGAAGCTTTCTTT. V is TRBV29-1 and J is TRBJ1-1; 7 positions match TRBD1. The V gene's germline CDR1 is SQVTM and CDR2 ANQGSEA. The CDR3 runs 15 residues. The ends lost 6 bases at V and 3 bases at J; junction bases unmatched: 13.

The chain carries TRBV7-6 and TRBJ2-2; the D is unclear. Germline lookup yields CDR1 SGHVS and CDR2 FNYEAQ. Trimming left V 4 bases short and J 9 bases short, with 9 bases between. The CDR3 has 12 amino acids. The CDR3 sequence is CASSSSRWELFF. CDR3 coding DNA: TGTGCCAGCAGCTCATCGCGTTGGGAGCTGTTTTTT.

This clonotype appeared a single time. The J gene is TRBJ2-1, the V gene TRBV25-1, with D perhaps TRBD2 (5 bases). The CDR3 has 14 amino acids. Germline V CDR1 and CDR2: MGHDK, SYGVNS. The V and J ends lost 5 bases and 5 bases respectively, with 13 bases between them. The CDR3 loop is CASSRPATNNEQFF. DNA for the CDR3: TGTGCCAGCAGTCGGCCAGCGACTAACAATGAGCAGTTCTTC.

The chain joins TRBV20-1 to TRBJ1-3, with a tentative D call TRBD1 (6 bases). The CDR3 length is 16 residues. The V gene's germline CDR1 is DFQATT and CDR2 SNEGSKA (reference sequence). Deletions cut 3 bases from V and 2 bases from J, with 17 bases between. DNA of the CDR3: TGCAGTGCTAGCAGATTCCGGCAGGGGCCTGGAAACACCATATATTTT. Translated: CSASRFRQGPGNTIYF.

As DNA, the CDR3 is TGCGCCAGCAGCTTGGGGTTGAGCGTCGGAGGTAATGAGCAGTTCTTC. This sequence encodes CASSLGLSVGGNEQFF. The chain has TRBV5-1 and TRBJ2-1, with a tentative D call TRBD2 (5 bases). Trimming stripped 0 bases from V and 7 bases from J, with 17 bases between. CDR3 length equals 16 residues. Germline lookup yields CDR1 SGHRS and CDR2 YFSETQ.

CDR3 sequence: CASSLEGLYGYTF. The CDR3, as DNA: TGTGCCAGCAGCTTAGAGGGCCTTTATGGCTACACCTTC. The chain carries TRBV7-9 and TRBJ1-2, with D hard to call. The CDR3 runs 13 residues. The germline CDR1 and CDR2 sequences are SEHNR and FQNEAQ (reference sequence). V lost 1 base to trimming and J lost 5 bases, with 8 bases between them.

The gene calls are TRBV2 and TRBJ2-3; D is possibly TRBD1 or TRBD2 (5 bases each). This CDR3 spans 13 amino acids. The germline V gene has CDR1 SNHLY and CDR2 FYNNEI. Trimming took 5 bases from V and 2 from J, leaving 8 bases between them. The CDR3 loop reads CASSRDATDTQYF. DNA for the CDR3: TGTGCCAGCAGTCGGGACGCCACAGATACGCAGTATTTT.

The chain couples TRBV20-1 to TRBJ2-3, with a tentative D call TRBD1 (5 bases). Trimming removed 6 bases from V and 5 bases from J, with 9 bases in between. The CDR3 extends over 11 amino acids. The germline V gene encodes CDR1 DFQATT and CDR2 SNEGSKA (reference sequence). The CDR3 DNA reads TGCAGTGCCGACCAGGGAGATACGCAGTATTTT. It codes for CSADQGDTQYF.

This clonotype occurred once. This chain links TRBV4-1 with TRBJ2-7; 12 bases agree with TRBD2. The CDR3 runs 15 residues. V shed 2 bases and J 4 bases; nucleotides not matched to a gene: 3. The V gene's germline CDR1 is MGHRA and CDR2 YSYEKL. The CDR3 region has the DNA TGCGCCAGCAGCCAACCCACTAGCGGGAGGTACGAGCAGTACTTC. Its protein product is CASSQPTSGRYEQYF.

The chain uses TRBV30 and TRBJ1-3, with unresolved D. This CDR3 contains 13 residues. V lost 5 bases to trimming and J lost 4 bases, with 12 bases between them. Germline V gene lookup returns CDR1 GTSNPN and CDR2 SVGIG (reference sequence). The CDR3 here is CAWYGEGGNTIYF. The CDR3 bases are TGTGCCTGGTACGGGGAGGGAGGAAACACCATATATTTT.

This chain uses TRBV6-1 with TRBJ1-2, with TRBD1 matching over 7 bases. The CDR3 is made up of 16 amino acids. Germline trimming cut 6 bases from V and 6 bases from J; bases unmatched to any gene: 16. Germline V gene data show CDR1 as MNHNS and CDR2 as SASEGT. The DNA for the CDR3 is TGTGCCAGCAGAAGAACAGGGGATCGCCCTTCTAATGGCTACACCTTC. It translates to CASRRTGDRPSNGYTF.

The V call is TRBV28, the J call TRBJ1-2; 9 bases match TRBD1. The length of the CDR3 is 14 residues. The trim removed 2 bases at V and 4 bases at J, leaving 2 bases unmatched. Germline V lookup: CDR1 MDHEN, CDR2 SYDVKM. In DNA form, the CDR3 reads TGTGCCAGCAGTTTAGGGACAGGGCCCTATGGCTACACCTTC. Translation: CASSLGTGPYGYTF.

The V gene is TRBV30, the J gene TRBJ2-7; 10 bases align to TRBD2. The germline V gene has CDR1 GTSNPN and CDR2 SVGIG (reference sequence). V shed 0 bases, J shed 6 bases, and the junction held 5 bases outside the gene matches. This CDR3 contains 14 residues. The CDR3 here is CAWSVLAGSFEQYF. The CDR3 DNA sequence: TGTGCCTGGAGTGTACTAGCGGGATCTTTCGAGCAGTACTTC.

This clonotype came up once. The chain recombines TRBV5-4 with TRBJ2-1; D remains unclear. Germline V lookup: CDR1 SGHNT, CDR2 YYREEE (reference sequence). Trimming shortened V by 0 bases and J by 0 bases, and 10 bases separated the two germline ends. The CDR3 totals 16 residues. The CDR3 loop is CASSLAPRNSYNEQFF. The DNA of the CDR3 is TGTGCCAGCAGCTTGGCTCCCAGGAACTCCTACAATGAGCAGTTCTTC.

The CDR3 protein is CASSIPDRAQETQYF. The CDR3 DNA reads as TGTGCCAGCAGTATCCCAGACAGGGCGCAAGAGACCCAGTACTTC. This rearrangement joins TRBV28 to TRBJ2-5; 7 bases align to TRBD1. The ends lost 5 bases at V and 2 bases at J; junction bases unmatched: 8. Germline V gene sequence: CDR1 MDHEN, CDR2 SYDVKM. There are 15 residues in the CDR3.

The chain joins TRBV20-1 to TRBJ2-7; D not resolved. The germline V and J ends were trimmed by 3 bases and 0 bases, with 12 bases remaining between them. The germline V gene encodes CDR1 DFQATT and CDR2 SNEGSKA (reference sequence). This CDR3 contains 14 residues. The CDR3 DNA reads TGCAGTGCTAGTAGGGCTACCAGCTCCTACGAGCAGTACTTC. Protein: CSASRATSSYEQYF.

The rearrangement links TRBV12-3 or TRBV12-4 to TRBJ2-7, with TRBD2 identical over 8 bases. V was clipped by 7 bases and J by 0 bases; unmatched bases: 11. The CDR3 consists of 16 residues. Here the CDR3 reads CASTHRTSPNSYEQYF. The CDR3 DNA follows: TGTGCCAGCACCCACAGGACTAGCCCTAACTCCTACGAGCAGTACTTC.

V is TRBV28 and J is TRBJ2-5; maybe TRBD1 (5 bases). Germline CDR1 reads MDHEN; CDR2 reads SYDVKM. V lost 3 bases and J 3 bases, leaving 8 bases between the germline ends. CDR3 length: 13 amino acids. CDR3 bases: TGTGCCAGCAGTTTGGTAGGGGAAGAGACCCAGTACTTC. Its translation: CASSLVGEETQYF. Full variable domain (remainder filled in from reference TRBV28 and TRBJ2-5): DVKVTQSSRYLVKRTGEKVFLECVQDMDHENMFWYRQDPGLGLRLIYFSYDVKMKEKGDIPEGYSVSREKKERFSLILESASTNQTSMYLCASSLVGEETQYFGPGTRLLVL.

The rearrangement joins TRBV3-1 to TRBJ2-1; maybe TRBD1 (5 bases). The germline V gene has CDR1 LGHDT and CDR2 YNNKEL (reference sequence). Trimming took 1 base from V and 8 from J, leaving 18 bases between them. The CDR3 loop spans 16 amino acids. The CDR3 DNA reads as TGTGCCAGCAGCCAAGGCGTGCAGGGCCCCCGGCATGAGCAGTTCTTC. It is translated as CASSQGVQGPRHEQFF.

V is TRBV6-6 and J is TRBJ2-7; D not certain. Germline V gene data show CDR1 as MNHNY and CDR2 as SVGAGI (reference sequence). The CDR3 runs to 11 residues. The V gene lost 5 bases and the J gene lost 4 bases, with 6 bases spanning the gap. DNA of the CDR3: TGTGCCAGCAGTCCCATGTACGAGCAGTACTTC. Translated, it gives CASSPMYEQYF.

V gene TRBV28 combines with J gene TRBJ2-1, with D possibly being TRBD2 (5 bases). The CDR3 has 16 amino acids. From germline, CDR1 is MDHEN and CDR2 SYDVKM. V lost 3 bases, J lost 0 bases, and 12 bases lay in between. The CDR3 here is CASSFLRSGSYNEQFF. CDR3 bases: TGTGCCAGCAGTTTCTTACGGAGCGGCTCCTACAATGAGCAGTTCTTC.